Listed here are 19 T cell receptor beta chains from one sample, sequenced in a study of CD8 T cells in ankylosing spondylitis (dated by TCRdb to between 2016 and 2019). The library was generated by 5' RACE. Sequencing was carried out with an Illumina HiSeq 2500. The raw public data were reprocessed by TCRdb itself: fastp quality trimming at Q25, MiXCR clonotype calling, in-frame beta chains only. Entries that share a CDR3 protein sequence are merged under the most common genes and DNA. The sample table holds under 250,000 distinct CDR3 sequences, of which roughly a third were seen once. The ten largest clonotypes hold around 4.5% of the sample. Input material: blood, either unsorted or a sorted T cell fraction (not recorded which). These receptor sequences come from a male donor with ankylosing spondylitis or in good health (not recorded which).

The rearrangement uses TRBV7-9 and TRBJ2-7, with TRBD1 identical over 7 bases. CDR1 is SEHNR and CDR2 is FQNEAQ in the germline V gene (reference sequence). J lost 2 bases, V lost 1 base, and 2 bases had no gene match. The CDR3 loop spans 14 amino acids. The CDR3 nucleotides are TGTGCCAGCAGCTTAGAAACAGGGGCCTACGAGCAGTACTTC. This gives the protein CASSLETGAYEQYF.

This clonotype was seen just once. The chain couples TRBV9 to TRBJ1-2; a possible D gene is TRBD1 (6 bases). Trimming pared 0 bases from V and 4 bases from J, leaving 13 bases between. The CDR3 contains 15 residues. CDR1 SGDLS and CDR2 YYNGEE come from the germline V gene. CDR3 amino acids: CASSVGPEDSYGYTF. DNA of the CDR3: TGTGCCAGCAGCGTAGGTCCGGAGGACAGCTATGGCTACACCTTC.

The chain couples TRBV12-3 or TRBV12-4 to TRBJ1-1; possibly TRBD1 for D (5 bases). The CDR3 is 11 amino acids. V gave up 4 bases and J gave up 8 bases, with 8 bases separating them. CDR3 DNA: TGTGCCAGCAGTTCCAAGGGGGAAGCTTTCTTT. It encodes CASSSKGEAFF.

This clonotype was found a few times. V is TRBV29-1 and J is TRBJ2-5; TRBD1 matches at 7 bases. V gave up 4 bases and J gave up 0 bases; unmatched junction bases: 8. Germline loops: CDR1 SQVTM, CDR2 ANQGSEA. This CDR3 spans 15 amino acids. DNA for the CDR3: TGCAGCGTTGCTCTCCGGGGACAGTACCAAGAGACCCAGTACTTC. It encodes CSVALRGQYQETQYF. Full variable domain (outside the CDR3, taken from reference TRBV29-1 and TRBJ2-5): SAVISQKPSRDICQRGTSLTIQCQVDSQVTMMFWYRQQPGQSLTLIATANQGSEATYESGFVIDKFPISRPNLTFSTLTVSNMSPEDSSIYLCSVALRGQYQETQYFGPGTRLLVL.

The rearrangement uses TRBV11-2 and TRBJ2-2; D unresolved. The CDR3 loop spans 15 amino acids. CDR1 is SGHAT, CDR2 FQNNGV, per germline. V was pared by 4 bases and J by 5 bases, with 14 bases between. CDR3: CASSYGAIGTGELFF. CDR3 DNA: TGTGCCAGCAGCTACGGCGCCATTGGTACCGGGGAGCTGTTTTTT. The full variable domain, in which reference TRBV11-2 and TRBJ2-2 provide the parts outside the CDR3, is EAGVAQSPRYKIIEKRQSVAFWCNPISGHATLYWYQQILGQGPKLLIQFQNNGVVDDSQLPKDRFSAERLKGVDSTLKIQPAKLEDSAVYLCASSYGAIGTGELFFGEGSRLTVL.

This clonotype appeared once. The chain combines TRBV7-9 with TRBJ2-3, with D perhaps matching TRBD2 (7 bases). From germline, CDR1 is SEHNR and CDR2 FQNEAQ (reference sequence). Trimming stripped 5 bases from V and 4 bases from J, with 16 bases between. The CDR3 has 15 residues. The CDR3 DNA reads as TGTGCCAGCAGCAAAGATCCGGGGGGCGCAGATACGCAGTATTTT. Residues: CASSKDPGGADTQYF.

CDR3 nucleotide sequence: TGTGCCAGCAGTTTCGGGTCTGGGGCCAACGTCCTGACTTTC. Its protein product is CASSFGSGANVLTF. The rearrangement uses TRBV12-3 or TRBV12-4 and TRBJ2-6; D gene uncertain. The CDR3 is made up of 14 amino acids. Trimming removed 3 bases at V and 1 base at J, with 4 bases between.

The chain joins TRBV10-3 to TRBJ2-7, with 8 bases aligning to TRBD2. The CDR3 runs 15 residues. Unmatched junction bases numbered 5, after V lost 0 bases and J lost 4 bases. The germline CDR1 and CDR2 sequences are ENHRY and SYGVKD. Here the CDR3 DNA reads TGTGCCATCAGTGAGTCCACTAGCGGAGTTTACGAGCAGTACTTC. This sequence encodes CAISESTSGVYEQYF.

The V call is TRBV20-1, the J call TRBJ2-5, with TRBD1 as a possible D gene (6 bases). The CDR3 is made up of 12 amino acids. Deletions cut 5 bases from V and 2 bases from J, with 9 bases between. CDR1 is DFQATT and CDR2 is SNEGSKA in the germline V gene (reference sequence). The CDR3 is CSAQTGQETQYF. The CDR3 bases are TGCAGTGCTCAGACAGGTCAAGAGACCCAGTACTTC.

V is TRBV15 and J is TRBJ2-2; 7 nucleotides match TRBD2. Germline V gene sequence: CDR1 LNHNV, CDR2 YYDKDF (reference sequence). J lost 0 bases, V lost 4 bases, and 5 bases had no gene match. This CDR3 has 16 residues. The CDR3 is CATSTGRRSNTGELFF. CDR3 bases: TGTGCCACCAGCACCGGGAGGCGCTCGAACACCGGGGAGCTGTTTTTT.

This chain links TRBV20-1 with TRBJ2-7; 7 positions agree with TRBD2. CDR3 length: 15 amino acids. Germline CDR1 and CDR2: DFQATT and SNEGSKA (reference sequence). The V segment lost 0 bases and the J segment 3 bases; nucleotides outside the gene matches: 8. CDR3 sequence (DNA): TGCAGTGCTAGAGAAAGCGGGACCCTAGGCTACGAGCAGTACTTC. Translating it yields CSARESGTLGYEQYF.

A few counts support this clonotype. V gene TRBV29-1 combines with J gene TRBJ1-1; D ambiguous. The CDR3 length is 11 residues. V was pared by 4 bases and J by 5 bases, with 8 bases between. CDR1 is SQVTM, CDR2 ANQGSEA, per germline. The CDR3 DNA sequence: TGCAGCGTTGTATCGGGGACTGAAGCTTTCTTT. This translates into CSVVSGTEAFF. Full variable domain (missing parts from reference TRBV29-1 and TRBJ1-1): SAVISQKPSRDICQRGTSLTIQCQVDSQVTMMFWYRQQPGQSLTLIATANQGSEATYESGFVIDKFPISRPNLTFSTLTVSNMSPEDSSIYLCSVVSGTEAFFGQGTRLTVV.

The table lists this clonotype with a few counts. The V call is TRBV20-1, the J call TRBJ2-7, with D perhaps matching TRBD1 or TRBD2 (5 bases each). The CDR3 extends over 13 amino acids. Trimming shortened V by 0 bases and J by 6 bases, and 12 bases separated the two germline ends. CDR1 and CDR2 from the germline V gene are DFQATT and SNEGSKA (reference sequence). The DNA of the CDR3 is TGCAGTGCTAGAGATTACGAGGGGCGCGAGCAGTACTTC. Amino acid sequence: CSARDYEGREQYF.

CDR3 amino acids: CASSQDNNLNTEAFF. The DNA of the CDR3 is TGCGCCAGCAGCCAAGATAATAATCTGAACACTGAAGCTTTCTTT. This rearrangement joins TRBV4-1 to TRBJ1-1, with unresolved D. Germline V CDR1 and CDR2: MGHRA, YSYEKL. The CDR3 is 15 residues long. V was trimmed by 0 bases and J by 0 bases, leaving 8 bases between them.

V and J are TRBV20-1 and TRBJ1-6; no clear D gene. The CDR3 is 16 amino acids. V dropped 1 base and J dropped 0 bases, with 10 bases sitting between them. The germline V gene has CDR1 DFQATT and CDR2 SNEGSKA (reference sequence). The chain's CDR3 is CSARGRASSYNSPLHF. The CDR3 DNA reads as TGCAGTGCTAGAGGCCGGGCCAGCTCCTATAATTCACCCCTCCACTTT.

In DNA, the CDR3 is TGCGCCAGCAGCTTACGACTAGCGGGGGGGCTAGGCACAGATACGCAGTATTTT. It codes for CASSLRLAGGLGTDTQYF. The chain combines TRBV5-1 with TRBJ2-3; 14 bases are a match to TRBD2. The CDR3 extends over 18 amino acids. V shed 2 bases, J shed 1 base, and the junction held 6 bases outside the gene matches. Germline CDR1 reads SGHRS; CDR2 reads YFSETQ.

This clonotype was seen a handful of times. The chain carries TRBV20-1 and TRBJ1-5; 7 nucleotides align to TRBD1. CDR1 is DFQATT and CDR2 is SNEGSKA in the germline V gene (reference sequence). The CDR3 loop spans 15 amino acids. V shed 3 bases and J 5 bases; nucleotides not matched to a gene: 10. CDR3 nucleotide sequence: TGCAGTGCTAGCCCGAACAGGGGTGCTTATCAGCCCCAGCATTTT. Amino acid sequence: CSASPNRGAYQPQHF.

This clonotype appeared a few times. CDR3: CSAILLVDEQYF. The CDR3 DNA follows: TGCAGTGCTATCTTATTAGTCGACGAGCAGTACTTC. The rearrangement uses TRBV20-1 and TRBJ2-7; D not resolved. Trimming pared 4 bases from V and 5 bases from J, leaving 12 bases between. CDR1 DFQATT and CDR2 SNEGSKA come from the germline V gene (reference sequence). The length of the CDR3 is 12 residues.

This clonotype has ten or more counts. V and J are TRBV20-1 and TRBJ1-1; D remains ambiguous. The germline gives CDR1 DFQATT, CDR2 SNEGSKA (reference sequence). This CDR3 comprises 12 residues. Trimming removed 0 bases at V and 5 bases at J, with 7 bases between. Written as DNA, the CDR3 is TGCAGTGCTAGAGACGGGGTTACTGAAGCTTTCTTT. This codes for CSARDGVTEAFF.